Listed below are T cell receptor beta chains from one sample, sequenced in a study of blood T cell repertoires in COVID-19. Repertoires were generated with immunoSEQ multiplex PCR, while TCRdb's copy carries only in-frame clones and drops some. This table holds approximately 220,000 clones, 65% to 85% found once. Sequenced: peripheral blood. These receptors were obtained from a woman aged 50 to 60 with acute or convalescent COVID-19. Both conserved end residues are part of each CDR3.

TRBV10-1	12	TRBJ2-2	CASSGTSWELFF
TRBV27	16	TRBJ2-2	CASSLWREVFTGELFF
TRBV6-2/TRBV6-3	13	TRBJ1-1	CASIPQGSSEAFF
TRBV30	13	TRBJ2-2	CAWLDRSTGELFF
TRBV7-2	15	TRBJ2-7	CASSLFTSGRVEQYF
TRBV6-1	17	TRBJ1-5	CASSVSGGSVFDQPQHF
TRBV28	11	TRBJ1-1	CASTRGPEAFF
TRBV4-1	17	TRBJ2-5	CASSPGDRQGQGETQYF
TRBV6-5	13	TRBJ2-5	CASKEGAVETQYF
TRBV11-3	15	TRBJ2-1	CASSDTATSYNEQFF
TRBV5-1	16	TRBJ2-1	CASSLVLASGSNEQFF
TRBV27	13	TRBJ1-2	CASGRDRDEGYTF
TRBV5-5	13	TRBJ1-1	CASSPEGDTEAFF
TRBV7-6	14	TRBJ2-7	CASSLGAASYEQYF
TRBV7-6	13	TRBJ1-2	CASSLSQGYGYTF
TRBV6-5	13	TRBJ1-1	CASSPPRRAEAFF
TRBV5-1	17	TRBJ2-1	CASSLGTSGRLDDEQFF
TRBV28	16	TRBJ1-1	CASSSPQGVGSTEAFF